The 2 T cell receptor beta chains below come from one sample, sequenced in a study of T cells after yellow fever vaccination. Each CDR3 protein gets one entry after TCRdb re-called the 5' RACE reads with MiXCR. The data hold 140,000 to 150,000 distinct CDR3 sequences, with 5% to 7.5% observed a single time. The sample here was CD4+ T cells sorted from PBMCs, taken 10 days after the yellow fever booster vaccination. The receptors derive from a man aged 25 to 40 who received the YFV17D yellow fever vaccine.

Many counts were recorded for this clonotype. The chain uses TRBV6-2 or TRBV6-3 and TRBJ2-2; 9 bases fit TRBD1. The CDR3 is 15 residues long. Losses at the gene ends were 6 bases for V and 1 base for J; bases not matched to a gene: 3. Per the germline V gene, CDR1 is MNHEY and CDR2 is SVGEGT. CDR3 region: CASRMTGGNTGELFF. The DNA of the CDR3 is TGTGCCAGCAGGATGACAGGGGGGAACACCGGGGAGCTGTTTTTT.

This clonotype was picked up many times. This rearrangement joins TRBV18 to TRBJ2-7; the D gene is possibly TRBD2 (5 bases). Looked up from germline, CDR1 is KGHSH and CDR2 is LQKENI. Trimming left V 3 bases short and J 1 base short, with 10 bases between. CDR3 length: 14 residues. In DNA form, the CDR3 reads TGTGCCAGCTCACCTTCCCGCGGGTCCTACGAGCAGTACTTC. Residues: CASSPSRGSYEQYF.